This T cell receptor beta chain was documented in a study of T-cell memory formation after mild COVID-19. TCRdb re-analysed the 5' RACE reads in MiXCR, keeping a single row per CDR3 protein. In the table there are approximately 98,000 distinct CDR3 sequences, roughly a sixth of which are singletons. The sequence derives from a man younger than 35 who had mild COVID-19 (a few samples of this study predate the infection). Cell type and time point are not known. Sequencing was done on a sample of PBMCs or a T cell subset sorted from them (not recorded which).

The CDR3 DNA follows: TGTGCCTGGAGTCCTTTCCAAGAGACCCAGTACTTC. Translation gives CAWSPFQETQYF. The chain employs TRBV30 and TRBJ2-5; D gene ambiguous. This CDR3 has 12 amino acids. Trimming pared 2 bases from V and 1 base from J, leaving 5 bases between. Germline assignment: CDR1 GTSNPN and CDR2 SVGIG (reference sequence). Full variable domain (missing parts from reference TRBV30 and TRBJ2-5): SQTIHQWPATLVQPVGSPLSLECTVEGTSNPNLYWYRQAAGRGLQLLFYSVGIGQISSEVPQNLSASRPQDRQFILSSKKLLLSDSGFYLCAWSPFQETQYFGPGTRLLVL.